These T cell receptor beta chains were read from a single sample in a study of blood T cells in healthy people across ages. MiXCR, applied by TCRdb to the 5' RACE reads, yields one record per CDR3 protein. The sample contains 900,000 to 950,000 distinct CDR3 sequences, 25% to 35% of which appear only once. These data were also filed under a second study, of T cells of mothers and their children.

Sequencing was carried out using blood. The receptors originated from a woman aged 40 to 49 in good health. Each CDR3 is given with its conserved first and last residue. Each record gives: D gene, J gene, V gene, CDR3 protein. The D gene is left open where the match is weak.

.,TRBJ2-6,TRBV20-1,CSARGGHRAGANVLTF
.,TRBJ1-2,TRBV28,CASSTSRAPSILYGYTF
TRBD1,TRBJ2-7,TRBV5-1,CASSPETDRGYEQYF
TRBD1,TRBJ1-3,TRBV7-6,CASSSGTALSSGNTIYF
TRBD2,TRBJ2-5,TRBV4-1,CASSQGGLAETQYF
.,TRBJ1-2,TRBV28,CASSSPVGFSYGYTF
TRBD1,TRBJ2-1,TRBV6-2/TRBV6-3,CASSTLPSDRGREQFF
.,TRBJ1-1,TRBV28,CASSVKGYEAFF
.,.,TRBV27,CASSFGPPGFEQYF
.,TRBJ2-2,TRBV6-1,CASSEARITGELFF
TRBD1,TRBJ2-3,TRBV13,CASSLTGDLDTQYF
.,TRBJ2-7,TRBV12-3/TRBV12-4,CASSFGWPYYEQYF
TRBD2,TRBJ2-7,TRBV24-1,CAASGAGGSEEQYF
.,TRBJ2-7,TRBV28,CASSSPPSGGGYEQYF
.,TRBJ1-2,TRBV28,CASSVGTDMGYTF
TRBD2,TRBJ2-3,TRBV5-1,CASSSGGASGGRDTQYF
.,TRBJ2-7,TRBV5-1,CASSLGGLGEQYF
.,TRBJ2-6,TRBV30,CAWSVPRAGANVLTF
.,TRBJ1-1,TRBV28,CASSLLSRGPSNTEAFF
.,TRBJ1-2,TRBV20-1,CSARGTEDGYTF
.,TRBJ2-2,TRBV29-1,CSVRGSGELFF
TRBD1,TRBJ2-3,TRBV12-3/TRBV12-4,CASSLIAGGTGRTDTQYF
TRBD2,TRBJ2-7,TRBV20-1,CSARRDEAGALEQYF
TRBD1,TRBJ2-7,TRBV7-2,CASRYQGAYEQYF
.,TRBJ2-7,TRBV5-1,CASSSSDGSYEQYF
TRBD2,TRBJ2-7,TRBV7-9,CASITSGTSNEQYF
.,TRBJ2-3,TRBV20-1,CSARPRGRLEKLYF
.,TRBJ2-7,TRBV21-1,CASSLLVDRDRTYEQYF
.,TRBJ2-2,TRBV18,CASARDTASTGELFF
TRBD1,TRBJ2-7,TRBV5-1,CASSFTETGGYEQYF
TRBD2,TRBJ2-1,TRBV24-1,CATSDLEGGPYNEQFF
.,TRBJ2-3,TRBV5-4,CASSLGLGGDADTQYF
.,TRBJ1-1,TRBV19,CASSPGPTRGTEAFF
.,TRBJ2-7,TRBV5-1,CASSYVPEKNYEQYF
TRBD1,TRBJ1-3,TRBV12-3/TRBV12-4,CASSHTGADGNTIYF
.,TRBJ2-1,TRBV10-3,CAISGPGVDEQFF
TRBD1,TRBJ2-5,TRBV14,CASSHDCYGTDYQETQYF
.,TRBJ2-5,TRBV10-3,CTISDNPQETQYF
TRBD1,TRBJ2-7,TRBV7-2,CASSPSGQAPYEQYF
.,TRBJ1-2,TRBV24-1,CATSDPTGEAYGYTF
.,TRBJ1-2,TRBV20-1,CSASLGGGSSYGYTF
.,TRBJ2-5,TRBV29-1,CSLTGLSQTQYF
TRBD1,TRBJ1-5,TRBV4-1,CASSQEIGDRGSPNQPQHF
.,TRBJ2-1,TRBV6-5,CASSTLGGRSYNEQFF
.,.,TRBV14,CTSSPPGYLDEQYF
.,TRBJ2-1,TRBV7-6,CASSFSGGDNEQFF
.,TRBJ2-7,TRBV10-3,CAISESELGSGYEQYF
TRBD2,TRBJ2-7,TRBV29-1,CSVLPGLASYEQYF
.,TRBJ1-4,TRBV6-2/TRBV6-3,CASRLSEKLFF
.,TRBJ1-5,TRBV2,CASSLTGANNQPQHF
TRBD1,TRBJ1-2,TRBV3-1,CASSHAARTGGYRGYTF
TRBD1,TRBJ1-4,TRBV2,CASTGGRDRPATNEKLFF
.,TRBJ1-2,TRBV12-3/TRBV12-4,CASSMDSRTGGYTF